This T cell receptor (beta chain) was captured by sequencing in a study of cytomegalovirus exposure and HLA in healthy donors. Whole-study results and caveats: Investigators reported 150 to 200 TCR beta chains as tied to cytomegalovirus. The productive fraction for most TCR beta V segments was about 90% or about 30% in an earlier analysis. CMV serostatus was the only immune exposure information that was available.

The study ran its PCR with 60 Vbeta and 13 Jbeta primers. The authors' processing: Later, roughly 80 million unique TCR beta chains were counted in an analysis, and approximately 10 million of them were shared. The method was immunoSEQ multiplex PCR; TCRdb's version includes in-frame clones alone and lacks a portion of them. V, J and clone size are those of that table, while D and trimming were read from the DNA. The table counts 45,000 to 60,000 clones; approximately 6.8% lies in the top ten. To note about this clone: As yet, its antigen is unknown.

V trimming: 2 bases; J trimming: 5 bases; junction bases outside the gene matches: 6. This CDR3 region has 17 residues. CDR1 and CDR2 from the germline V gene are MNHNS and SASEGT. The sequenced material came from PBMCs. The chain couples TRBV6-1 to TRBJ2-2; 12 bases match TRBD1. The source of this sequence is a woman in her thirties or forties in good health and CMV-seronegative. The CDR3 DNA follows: TGTGCCAGCAGTGAAATTGTGGGACAGGGGGCGACCGGGGAGCTGTTTTTT. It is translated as CASSEIVGQGATGELFF.